Each of the 6 T cell receptor beta chains below was sequenced from the same sample in a study of T cell clusters in autoimmune cytopenias. Approximately 40,000 genome equivalents of blood DNA were amplified for TRB. TRB was amplified by touch-down multiplex PCR, primer pools A and B combined. TCRdb reprocessed the multiplex PCR reads, with one entry per CDR3 protein and no DNA. Found here are more than 13,000 distinct CDR3 sequences; the top ten clones hold roughly 2.2%. Specimen: peripheral blood. These receptors were collected from a human donor with an autoimmune cytopenia or autoimmune hepatitis (not recorded which).

J is TRBJ2-7 and V is TRBV18. Germline CDR1 KGHSH, CDR2 LQKENI. The CDR3 covers 14 residues. The chain's CDR3 is CASSPTARSYEQYF.

This rearrangement joins TRBV12-3 or TRBV12-4 to TRBJ2-2; TCRdb indicates TRBD2, and absent DNA this call remains unverified. The CDR3 loop spans 15 amino acids. CDR3 in amino acids: CASSPSGTSFGELFF.

The genes are TRBV5-6 and TRBJ2-5; with no DNA, the TCRdb D assignment of TRBD2 cannot be verified. CDR3 length: 13 amino acids. The V gene's germline CDR1 is SGHDT and CDR2 YYEEEE. The chain's CDR3 is CASSTTSWETQYF.

Considering frequency, this clonotype is medium-sized (0.01 to 0.1%). This chain uses TRBV29-1 with TRBJ1-4; the TCRdb call, TRBD1, lacks DNA for checking. Germline CDR1 reads SQVTM; CDR2 reads ANQGSEA. The CDR3 is 15 residues long. This CDR3 is CSVESPAGAGEKLFF.

The chain couples TRBV19 to TRBJ1-1; TCRdb designates TRBD1, a call that cannot be tested without DNA. CDR1 and CDR2 from the germline V gene are LNHDA and SQIVND (reference sequence). This CDR3 spans 15 amino acids. CDR3 residues: CASSRTGRVHTEAFF.

The chain recombines TRBV27 with TRBJ2-1; no DNA is available, so the TRBD1 call from TCRdb remains unchecked. This CDR3 spans 15 amino acids. Per germline, CDR1 MNHEY and CDR2 SMNVEV (reference sequence). CDR3 amino acids: CARSLRQIKPNEQFF.